This entry describes one TCR beta chain. This clone has only a few counts. Its binding antigen is unknown. No base quality information exists; no much larger clone differs at one position. TCRbeta CDR3 regions were amplified from genomic DNA using the immunoSEQ Assay, a bias-controlled multiplex PCR. The original methods were these. The number of nucleated cells in each sample was estimated by amplification of reference gene primers within the assay. Sequence reads were collapsed and filtered to measure the absolute abundance of every unique TCRbeta CDR3 rearrangement. For each sample, productive Simpson clonality was calculated as the square root of Simpson's diversity index over productive rearrangements. TCRdb stores this immuneACCESS table with in-frame sequences only. Part of the clones is absent; in the studies checked, under half of the shortfall reflects unresolved V genes, and no reason is known for the rest. V and J calls and clone size come straight from that table; D and trimming were deduced from the DNA. The sample profile shows 50,000 to 80,000 clones; about nine tenths of them were found once. The top ten clones comprise less than 55% of the sample.

The entry originates in a study of blood T cell repertoires in COVID-19 (dated by TCRdb to about 2020). Describing the broader study: The collaborator samples originated in the United States, Italy and Spain and spanned the acute and convalescent phases of COVID-19. The prospective study material was composed of cDNA or gDNA derived from T cells, B-cell-depleted T cells, or PBMCs. The dataset comprised deeply sampled blood TCRbeta repertoires from subjects exposed to, actively infected with, or recovered from COVID-19. A freely available public database, intended as a resource for researchers studying the immune response to SARS-CoV-2, is where the repertoires were released. Samples were obtained from the ongoing ImmuneRACE study (first 160 participants) and from 1,254 subjects provided by 6 global collaborators. Nearly every sample came with metadata listing a de-identified subject ID, COVID-19 status, age in years and sex. HLA class I and class II types, where available, came from metadata supplied by the sample provider rather than from assay-based typing. On the study overall, not on this receptor specifically: The amount of clinical and demographic metadata varied by source and participant and was provided uncurated.

At one collaborating source in Seattle, patients were enrolled during active infection and were followed longitudinally through the course of disease. Whole blood was collected in K2EDTA tubes by collaborating institutions according to the institutions' own protocols. Collaborator samples were shipped for TCRbeta analysis as frozen whole blood, isolated PBMCs, or DNA extracted from either sample type. The receptor was derived from a woman in her fifties or sixties with COVID-19, enrolled during active disease. Material: peripheral blood.

The CDR3 has the sequence CASTKNYGYTF. The sequenced DNA: TGTGCCAGCACTAAAAACTATGGCTACACCTTC. The chain links TRBV12-3 or TRBV12-4 with TRBJ1-2; the D gene cannot be named for sure. V sheds 7 bases and J sheds 2 bases, leaving 5 bases between their ends. CDR3 length: 11 amino acids, cysteine to phenylalanine. The sequence is cut down to CDR3 DNA, 33 bases in frame from base 1.